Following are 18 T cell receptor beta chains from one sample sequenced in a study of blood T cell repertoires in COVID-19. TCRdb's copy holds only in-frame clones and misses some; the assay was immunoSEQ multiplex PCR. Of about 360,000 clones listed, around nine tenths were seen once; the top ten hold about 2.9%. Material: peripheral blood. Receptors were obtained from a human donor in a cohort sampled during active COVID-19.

CDR3 protein: CASSQVGGQGFPLHF. Here the CDR3 DNA reads TGTGCCAGCAGCCAAGTTGGGGGACAGGGATTTCCCCTCCACTTT. This chain connects TRBV3-1 (or the pseudogene TRBV3-2) to TRBJ1-6, with 9 bases lining up with TRBD1. CDR1 and CDR2 from the germline V gene are LGHDT and YNNKEL (reference sequence). CDR3 size: 15 residues. The V segment lost 1 base and the J segment 13 bases; nucleotides outside the gene matches: 8.

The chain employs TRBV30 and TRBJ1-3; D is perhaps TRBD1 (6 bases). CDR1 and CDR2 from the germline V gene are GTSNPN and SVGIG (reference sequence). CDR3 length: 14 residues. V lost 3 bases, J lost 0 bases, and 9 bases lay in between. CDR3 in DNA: TGTGCCTGGAGGACAGGCCCCTCTGGAAACACCATATATTTT. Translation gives CAWRTGPSGNTIYF.

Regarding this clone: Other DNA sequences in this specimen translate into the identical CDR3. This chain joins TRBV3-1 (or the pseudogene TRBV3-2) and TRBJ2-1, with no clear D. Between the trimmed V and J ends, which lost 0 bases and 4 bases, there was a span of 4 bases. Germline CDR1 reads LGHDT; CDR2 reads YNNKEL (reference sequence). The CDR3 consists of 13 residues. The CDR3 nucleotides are TGTGCCAGCAGCCAAGATAGATACAATGAGCAGTTCTTC. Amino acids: CASSQDRYNEQFF.

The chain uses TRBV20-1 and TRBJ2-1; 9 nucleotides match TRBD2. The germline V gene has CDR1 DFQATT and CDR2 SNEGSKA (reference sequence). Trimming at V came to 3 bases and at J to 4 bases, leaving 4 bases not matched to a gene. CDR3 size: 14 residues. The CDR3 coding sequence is TGCAGTGCTAGTCGGGCGGGGGGGTACAATGAGCAGTTCTTC. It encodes CSASRAGGYNEQFF.

The CDR3 protein is CSASGLAGGLGFDEQFF. The CDR3 nucleotides read TGCAGTGCTAGTGGACTAGCGGGAGGATTGGGTTTCGATGAGCAGTTCTTC. The chain uses TRBV20-1 and TRBJ2-1; TRBD2 matches 14 bases. Germline V CDR1 and CDR2: DFQATT, SNEGSKA (reference sequence). The CDR3 covers 17 residues. J lost 8 bases, V lost 3 bases, and 12 bases had no gene match.

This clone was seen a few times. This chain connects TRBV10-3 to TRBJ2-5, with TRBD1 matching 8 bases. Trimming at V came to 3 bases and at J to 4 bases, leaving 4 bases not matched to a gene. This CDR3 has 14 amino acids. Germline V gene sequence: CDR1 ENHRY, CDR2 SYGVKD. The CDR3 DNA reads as TGTGCCATCAGTGACGGGACAGGCGGAGAGACCCAGTACTTC. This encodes CAISDGTGGETQYF.

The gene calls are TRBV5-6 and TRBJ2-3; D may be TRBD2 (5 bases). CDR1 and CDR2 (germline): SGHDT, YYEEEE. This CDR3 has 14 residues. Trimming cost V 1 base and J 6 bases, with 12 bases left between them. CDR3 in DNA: TGTGCCAGCAGCTTGCAGTTGGGAGCGGATACGCAGTATTTT. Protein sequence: CASSLQLGADTQYF. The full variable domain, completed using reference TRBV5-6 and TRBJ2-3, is DAGVTQSPTHLIKTRGQQVTLRCSPKSGHDTVSWYQQALGQGPQFIFQYYEEEERQRGNFPDRFSGHQFPNYSSELNVNALLLGDSALYLCASSLQLGADTQYFGPGTRLTVL.

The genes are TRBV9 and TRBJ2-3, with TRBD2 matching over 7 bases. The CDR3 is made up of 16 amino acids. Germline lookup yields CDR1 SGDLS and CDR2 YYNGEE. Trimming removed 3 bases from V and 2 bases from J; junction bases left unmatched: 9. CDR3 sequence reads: CASSEPHGGDTDTQYF. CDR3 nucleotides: TGTGCCAGCAGCGAGCCCCATGGGGGGGACACAGATACGCAGTATTTT.

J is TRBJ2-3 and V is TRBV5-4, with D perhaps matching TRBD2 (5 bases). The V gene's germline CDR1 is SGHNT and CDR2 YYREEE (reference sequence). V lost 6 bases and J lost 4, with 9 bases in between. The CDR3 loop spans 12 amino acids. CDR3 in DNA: TGTGCCAGCACCGGGAATTCAGATACGCAGTATTTT. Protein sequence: CASTGNSDTQYF.

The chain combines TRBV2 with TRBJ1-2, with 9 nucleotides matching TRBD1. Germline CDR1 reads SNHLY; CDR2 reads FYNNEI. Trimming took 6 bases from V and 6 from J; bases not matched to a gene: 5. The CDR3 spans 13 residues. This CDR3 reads CASRRDREDGYTF. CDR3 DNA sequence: TGTGCCAGCAGGAGGGACAGGGAGGATGGCTACACCTTC. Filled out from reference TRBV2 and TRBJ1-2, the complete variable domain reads EPEVTQTPSHQVTQMGQEVILRCVPISNHLYFYWYRQILGQKVEFLVSFYNNEISEKSEIFDDQFSVERPDGSNFTLKIRSTKLEDSAMYFCASRRDREDGYTFGSGTRLTVV.

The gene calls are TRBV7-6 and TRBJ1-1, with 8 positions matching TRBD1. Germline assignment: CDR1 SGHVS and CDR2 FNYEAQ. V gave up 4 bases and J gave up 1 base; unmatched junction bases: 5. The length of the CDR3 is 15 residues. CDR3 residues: CASSSRTGQNTEAFF. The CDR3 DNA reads TGTGCCAGCAGCTCGAGGACAGGGCAGAACACTGAAGCTTTCTTT.

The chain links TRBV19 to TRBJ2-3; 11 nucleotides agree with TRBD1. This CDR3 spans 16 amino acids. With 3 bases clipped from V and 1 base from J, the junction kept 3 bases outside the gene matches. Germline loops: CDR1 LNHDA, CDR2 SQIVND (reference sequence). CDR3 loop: CASSMPGQGGTDTQYF. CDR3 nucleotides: TGTGCCAGTAGTATGCCGGGACAGGGGGGCACAGATACGCAGTATTTT.

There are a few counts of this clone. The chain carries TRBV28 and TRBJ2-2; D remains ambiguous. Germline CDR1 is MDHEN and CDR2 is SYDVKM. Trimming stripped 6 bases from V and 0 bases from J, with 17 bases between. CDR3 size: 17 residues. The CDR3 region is CASSPLRQAANTGELFF. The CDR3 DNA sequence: TGTGCCAGCAGCCCTTTACGGCAGGCCGCGAACACCGGGGAGCTGTTTTTT.

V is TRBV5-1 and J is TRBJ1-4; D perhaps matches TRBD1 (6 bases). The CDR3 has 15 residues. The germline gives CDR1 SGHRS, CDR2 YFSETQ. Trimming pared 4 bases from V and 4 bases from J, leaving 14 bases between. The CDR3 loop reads CASSAQTGNNEKLFF. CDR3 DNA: TGCGCCAGCAGCGCCCAGACAGGCAATAATGAAAAACTGTTTTTT.

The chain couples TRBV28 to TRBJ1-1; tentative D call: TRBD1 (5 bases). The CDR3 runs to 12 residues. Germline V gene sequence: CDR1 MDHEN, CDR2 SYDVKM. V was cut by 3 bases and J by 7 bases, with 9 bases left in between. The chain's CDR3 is CASSFQGLEAFF. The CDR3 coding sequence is TGTGCCAGCAGTTTCCAGGGACTTGAAGCTTTCTTT.

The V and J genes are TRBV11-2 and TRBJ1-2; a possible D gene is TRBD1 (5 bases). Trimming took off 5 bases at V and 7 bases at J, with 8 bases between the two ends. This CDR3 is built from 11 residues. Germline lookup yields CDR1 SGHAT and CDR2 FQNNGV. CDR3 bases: TGTGCCAGCAGCACCAGGGTTGGCTACACCTTC. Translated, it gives CASSTRVGYTF.

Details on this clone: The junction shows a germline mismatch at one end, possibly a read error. In DNA, the CDR3 is TGTGCCAGCAGCCGACGAGGGCGCACCGATACGCAGTATTTT. Encoded protein: CASSRRGRTDTQYF. The chain has TRBV5-8 and TRBJ2-3, with D maybe TRBD2 (5 bases). CDR1 and CDR2 from the germline V gene are SGHTS and YDEGEE. The CDR3 covers 14 residues.

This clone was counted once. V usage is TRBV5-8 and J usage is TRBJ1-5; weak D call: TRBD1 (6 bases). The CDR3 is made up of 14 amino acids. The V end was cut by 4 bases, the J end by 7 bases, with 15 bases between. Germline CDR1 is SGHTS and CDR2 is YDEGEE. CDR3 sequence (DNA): TGTGCCAGCAGCCCCGCACAGGGACCGCAGCCCCAGCATTTT. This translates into CASSPAQGPQPQHF. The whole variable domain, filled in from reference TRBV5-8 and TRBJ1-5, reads EAGVTQSPTHLIKTRGQQATLRCSPISGHTSVYWYQQALGLGLQFLLWYDEGEERNRGNFPPRFSGRQFPNYSSELNVNALELEDSALYLCASSPAQGPQPQHFGDGTRLSIL.